Listed below are T cell receptor beta chains from one sample, sequenced in a study of shared clonotypes between healthy human individuals. The assay was immunoSEQ multiplex PCR, and TCRdb's table has in-frame clones only and misses some. This sample has 950,000 to 1,300,000 clones, with roughly 75% found just once. The material sequenced was memory CD4+ T cells sorted from blood. Source of these receptors: a man between 18 and 29 years old in good health. Both conserved end residues are part of each CDR3. Fields, in order: D gene, clone size, J gene, V gene, CDR3 protein, CDR3 DNA. A D gene is named only where the DNA matches it firmly. The size of a clone is reported for some rows only, either as once, few or many, or as a class for expanded clones.

TRBD2	once	TRBJ2-3	TRBV15	CATSIGGAGTDTQYF	TGTGCCACCAGCATCGGGGGGGCAGGCACAGATACGCAGTATTTT
TRBD2	.	TRBJ2-3	TRBV2	CASRAGTSANTQYF	TGTGCCAGCAGAGCCGGGACTAGCGCCAATACGCAGTATTTT
TRBD1	.	TRBJ1-1	TRBV9	CASSPDGQGYTEAFF	TGTGCCAGCAGCCCCGACGGACAGGGGTACACTGAAGCTTTCTTT
.	.	TRBJ2-3	TRBV7-2	CASSRRGSDTQYF	TGTGCCAGCAGCCGCCGGGGGTCCGATACGCAGTATTTT
TRBD2	.	TRBJ2-7	TRBV4-3	CASSQVGDHWDYVYEQYF	TGCGCCAGCAGCCAAGTTGGGGATCACTGGGACTACGTCTACGAGCAGTACTTC
.	.	TRBJ1-5	TRBV6-6	CASSYGGSGSNQPQHF	TGTGCCAGCAGTTACGGTGGCTCAGGGAGCAATCAGCCCCAGCATTTT
.	few	TRBJ1-1	TRBV5-1	CASSLVGRMNTEAFF	TGCGCCAGCAGCTTGGTTGGCAGAATGAACACTGAAGCTTTCTTT
.	.	TRBJ1-6	TRBV19	CASRVWDSPLHF	TGTGCCAGTCGAGTGTGGGATTCACCCCTCCACTTT
.	.	TRBJ1-3	TRBV18	CASSATETGNTIYF	TGTGCCAGCTCAGCGACAGAGACTGGAAACACCATATATTTT
.	.	TRBJ2-7	TRBV2	CASAPYEQYF	TGTGCCAGCGCCCCTTACGAGCAGTACTTC
.	few	TRBJ2-5	TRBV2	CASKVGLAGETQYF	TGTGCCAGCAAGGTGGGATTGGCGGGAGAGACCCAGTACTTC
TRBD1	few	TRBJ2-3	TRBV7-3	CASSSRGWGTDTQYF	TGTGCCAGCAGCTCCAGGGGGTGGGGCACAGATACGCAGTATTTT
.	.	TRBJ2-7	TRBV18	CASSPSAFMGYEQYF	TGTGCCAGCTCACCAAGTGCTTTCATGGGCTACGAGCAGTACTTC
TRBD2	.	TRBJ2-2	TRBV27	CASSVTSGKNTGELFF	TGTGCCAGCAGTGTAACTAGCGGGAAAAACACCGGGGAGCTGTTTTTT
TRBD2	.	TRBJ2-5	TRBV18	CASSLRASGVSETQYF	TGTGCCAGCTCACTTCGGGCTAGCGGGGTATCGGAGACCCAGTACTTC
.	.	TRBJ2-3	TRBV4-2	CASSQGPGMQYF	TGTGCCAGCAGCCAAGGACCGGGGATGCAGTATTTT
.	.	TRBJ2-2	TRBV27	CASSLGQRGTGELFF	TGTGCCAGCAGTTTAGGGCAAAGGGGCACCGGGGAGCTGTTTTTT
TRBD1	.	TRBJ1-2	TRBV2	CASSDLGTGVRGYTF	TGTGCCAGCAGTGATCTTGGGACAGGGGTGAGGGGCTACACCTTC
.	.	TRBJ2-7	TRBV6-1	CASSAVGSRRDEQYF	TGTGCCAGCAGTGCGGTGGGGTCCCGCCGGGACGAGCAGTACTTC
.	.	TRBJ2-3	TRBV11-2	CASSLGGLDTDTQYF	TGTGCCAGCAGCTTAGGGGGACTGGACACAGATACGCAGTATTTT
.	.	TRBJ2-5	TRBV5-1	CASSLGGGGEETQYF	TGCGCCAGCAGCTTGGGCGGTGGGGGCGAAGAGACCCAGTACTTC
.	.	TRBJ2-7	TRBV7-2	CASSPPSYEQYF	TGTGCCAGCAGCCCTCCCTCCTACGAGCAGTACTTC
TRBD2	.	TRBJ2-1	TRBV7-2	CASSLALAGTYNEQFF	TGTGCCAGCAGCTTAGCTCTAGCGGGGACGTACAATGAGCAGTTCTTC
.	.	TRBJ1-6	TRBV6-5	CASSNPQGNSPLHF	TGTGCCAGCAGTAATCCTCAGGGTAATTCACCCCTCCACTTT
.	.	TRBJ1-1	TRBV28	CASRKPPRGGNTEAFF	TGTGCCAGCAGAAAACCTCCCAGGGGCGGGAACACTGAAGCTTTCTTT
.	.	TRBJ2-7	TRBV18	CASSPLGHLTYEQYF	TGTGCCAGCTCACCGCTGGGACATCTAACCTACGAGCAGTACTTC
.	.	TRBJ1-5	TRBV2	CASSISGGDNQPQHF	TGTGCCAGCAGCATTTCAGGCGGGGACAATCAGCCCCAGCATTTT
TRBD1	.	TRBJ2-7	TRBV5-1	CASSRGQGYYEQYF	TGCGCCAGCAGCCGCGGACAGGGTTACTACGAGCAGTACTTC
.	.	TRBJ2-7	TRBV11-2	CASSLGVWGPYEQYF	TGTGCCAGCAGCTTAGGTGTTTGGGGGCCCTACGAGCAGTACTTC
.	.	TRBJ2-2	TRBV5-1	CASSWGSDSLTFF	TGCGCCAGCAGCTGGGGATCCGACAGCCTAACGTTTTTT
.	.	TRBJ2-5	TRBV9	CASSVGAETQETQYF	TGTGCCAGCAGCGTAGGGGCCGAGACCCAAGAGACCCAGTACTTC
TRBD2	few	TRBJ2-2	TRBV11-2	CATSGTSGANTGELFF	TGTGCCACTTCCGGGACTAGCGGGGCGAACACCGGGGAGCTGTTTTTT
TRBD2	.	TRBJ2-5	TRBV2	CASSEGGRMQETQYF	TGTGCCAGCAGTGAAGGCGGGAGAATGCAAGAGACCCAGTACTTC
TRBD1	few	TRBJ1-5	TRBV28	CASSVTGKSPHQPQHF	TGTGCCAGCAGTGTGACAGGGAAGAGCCCCCATCAGCCCCAGCATTTT
.	.	TRBJ1-1	TRBV29-1	CSVAALNTEAFF	TGCAGCGTTGCTGCCCTGAACACTGAAGCTTTCTTT
.	.	TRBJ2-2	TRBV7-9	CASYERDTGELFF	TGTGCCAGCTACGAAAGGGACACCGGGGAGCTGTTTTTT
TRBD1	.	TRBJ1-1	TRBV28	CASSSPGQGNTEAFF	TGTGCCAGCAGTTCACCGGGACAGGGGAACACTGAAGCTTTCTTT
.	.	TRBJ1-1	TRBV19	CASSNGRMNTEAFF	TGTGCCAGTAGTAACGGACGGATGAACACTGAAGCTTTCTTT
.	.	TRBJ2-4	TRBV6-1	CASSEGFAKNIQYF	TGTGCCAGCAGTGAAGGGTTCGCCAAAAACATTCAGTACTTC
TRBD1	.	TRBJ2-5	TRBV7-2	CASSPSLDRGRETQYF	TGTGCCAGCAGCCCAAGCTTGGACAGGGGTCGAGAGACCCAGTACTTC
TRBD2	.	TRBJ2-3	TRBV19	CASSGRGGQATDTQYF	TGTGCCAGTAGTGGGAGGGGAGGGCAGGCGACAGATACGCAGTATTTT
.	.	TRBJ2-1	TRBV4-2	CASSQGLSYNEQFF	TGTGCCAGCAGCCAGGGACTCTCCTACAATGAGCAGTTCTTC
.	.	TRBJ1-1	TRBV5-6	CASSFNYRNTEAFF	TGTGCCAGCAGTTTCAATTATCGGAACACTGAAGCTTTCTTT
.	.	TRBJ1-1	TRBV6-1	CASTEYTEAFF	TGTGCCAGCACAGAGTACACTGAAGCTTTCTTT
TRBD2	few	TRBJ2-7	TRBV4-1	CASSQQRGSSYEQYF	TGCGCCAGCAGCCAGCAGCGGGGGAGCTCCTACGAGCAGTACTTC
TRBD1	.	TRBJ1-6	TRBV18	CASSPFRQGANSPLHF	TGTGCCAGCTCACCTTTCCGCCAGGGGGCCAATTCACCCCTCCACTTT
.	.	TRBJ1-1	TRBV29-1	CSAGPGHQNTEAFF	TGCAGCGCTGGTCCGGGACACCAGAACACTGAAGCTTTCTTT
.	.	TRBJ1-1	TRBV19	CASSMHTRNPEAFF	TGTGCCAGTAGTATGCACACTAGAAACCCTGAAGCTTTCTTT
.	.	TRBJ1-1	TRBV11-3	CASSAGQRNTEAFF	TGTGCCAGCAGCGCAGGACAGAGGAACACTGAAGCTTTCTTT
.	.	TRBJ2-1	TRBV19	CASSSLPGVNNEQFF	TGTGCCAGTAGTTCCCTTCCGGGGGTGAACAATGAGCAGTTCTTC
.	.	TRBJ2-7	TRBV6-6	CASSYHRPGDYEQYF	TGTGCCAGCAGTTACCATCGCCCGGGGGACTACGAGCAGTACTTC
.	.	TRBJ2-1	TRBV27	CASSYSLDNEQFF	TGTGCCAGCAGTTATAGCCTCGACAATGAGCAGTTCTTC
.	.	TRBJ1-1	TRBV6-5	CASSYRPGATEAFF	TGTGCCAGCAGTTACCGGCCAGGGGCCACTGAAGCTTTCTTT
TRBD1	.	TRBJ1-2	TRBV5-1	CASSLFGTGDRDGYTF	TGCGCCAGCAGCTTGTTCGGGACAGGGGATAGAGATGGCTACACCTTC
.	.	TRBJ2-3	TRBV4-3	CASSLQRVSTDTQYF	TGCGCCAGCAGCCTGCAGCGGGTGAGCACAGATACGCAGTATTTT